Below are 10 T cell receptor beta chains sequenced from a single sample in a study of Graves' ophthalmopathy and Graves' hyperthyroidism. The study amplified TCR beta CDR3 regions using RNA transcripts. Second-round multiplex PCR came after first-round RT-PCR with HTBI primers. Via MiXCR, TCRdb re-called the multiplex PCR reads, giving one row per CDR3 protein. The sample holds under 200,000 distinct CDR3 sequences; over 35% are singletons and the top ten take approximately 5.5%. The sample was peripheral blood. The receptors were gathered from a woman in her thirties or forties with Graves' ophthalmopathy.

This clonotype was counted many times. This chain joins TRBV6-5 and TRBJ1-1; tentatively, D is TRBD1 (5 bases). Germline-derived CDR1 and CDR2 are MNHEY and SVGAGI. The ends were cut back, 2 bases at V and 1 base at J, with 8 bases in the middle. The CDR3 totals 14 residues. CDR3 nucleotide sequence: TGTGCCAGCAGTTACGCCAGGGCGAACACTGAAGCTTTCTTT. Protein product: CASSYARANTEAFF.

This clonotype was found many times. This chain connects TRBV2 to TRBJ2-7; 12 nucleotides agree with TRBD2. The CDR3 has 14 residues. The germline gives CDR1 SNHLY, CDR2 FYNNEI. With V trimmed by 6 bases and J by 6 bases, 6 bases remained unmatched. CDR3 region: CASSRLAGEGEQYF. The CDR3 nucleotides read TGTGCCAGCAGCCGACTAGCGGGGGAGGGCGAGCAGTACTTC.

This clonotype has a count of ten or more. V usage is TRBV15 and J usage is TRBJ1-5; D gene ambiguous. V was shortened by 3 bases and J by 7 bases, with 13 bases between the two germline ends. From germline, CDR1 is LNHNV and CDR2 YYDKDF (reference sequence). The CDR3 consists of 14 residues. The CDR3 DNA sequence: TGTGCCACCAGCAGCTTTGATGAGGACCAGCCCCAGCATTTT. Translated, it gives CATSSFDEDQPQHF.

In its sample, this clonotype was seen many times. The chain has TRBV7-9 and TRBJ2-5; TRBD1 might be the D (6 bases). V lost 5 bases to trimming and J lost 3 bases, with 13 bases between them. Per the germline V gene, CDR1 is SEHNR and CDR2 is FQNEAQ (reference sequence). This CDR3 is built from 14 residues. CDR3 in amino acids: CASSLGTLEETQYF. In DNA form, the CDR3 reads TGTGCCAGCAGCCTCGGGACATTAGAAGAGACCCAGTACTTC. Based on the CDR3 plus reference TRBV7-9 and TRBJ2-5, the full variable domain is DTGVSQNPRHKITKRGQNVTFRCDPISEHNRLYWYRQTLGQGPEFLTYFQNEAQLEKSRLLSDRFSAERPKGSFSTLEIQRTEQGDSAMYLCASSLGTLEETQYFGPGTRLLVL.

This clonotype came up many times. This chain joins TRBV28 and TRBJ2-7; 8 bases align to TRBD2. Germline V gene sequence: CDR1 MDHEN, CDR2 SYDVKM. The V gene end was trimmed by 6 bases and the J gene end by 7 bases; junction bases not matched to a gene: 8. This CDR3 has 13 residues. In nucleotides, the CDR3 is TGTGCCAGCAGGACTAGCGAGAGCTTGGAGCAGTACTTC. This gives the protein CASRTSESLEQYF.

This clonotype was picked up many times. The V gene is TRBV4-2, the J gene TRBJ2-7; the D gene could be TRBD1 or TRBD2 (6 bases each). From germline, CDR1 is LGHNA and CDR2 YNFKEQ. CDR3 length: 18 amino acids. Trimming took off 3 bases at V and 4 bases at J, with 25 bases between the two ends. This CDR3 reads CASSHTVGTEGGQYEQYF. The CDR3 DNA follows: TGTGCCAGCAGCCACACTGTGGGGACTGAGGGGGGCCAGTACGAGCAGTACTTC.

In its sample, this clonotype was seen many times. The chain is built from TRBV28 and TRBJ1-2; 8 bases map to TRBD1. Trimming removed 3 bases from V and 4 bases from J; junction bases left unmatched: 10. The germline gives CDR1 MDHEN, CDR2 SYDVKM. The CDR3 length is 16 residues. CDR3 coding DNA: TGTGCCAGCAGTTTCAGACAGGGGACGATTAGCTATGGCTACACCTTC. Its protein is CASSFRQGTISYGYTF.

This clonotype was recorded at least ten times. The chain is built from TRBV10-3 and TRBJ1-1; D might be TRBD1 (6 bases). CDR1 is ENHRY and CDR2 is SYGVKD in the germline V gene. V lost 6 bases to trimming and J lost 6 bases, with 14 bases between them. The CDR3 loop spans 13 amino acids. CDR3 residues: CAIRRGIGAEAFF. The DNA for the CDR3 is TGTGCCATCAGGAGGGGGATAGGCGCTGAAGCTTTCTTT.

This clonotype came up many times. The chain uses TRBV2 and TRBJ2-7; a weak D match, TRBD1 (6 bases). Germline CDR1 SNHLY, CDR2 FYNNEI. The V gene lost 9 bases and the J gene lost 0 bases, with 9 bases spanning the gap. CDR3 length: 12 residues. CDR3 region: CARSTGSYEQYF. CDR3 in DNA: TGTGCCAGATCGACAGGCTCCTACGAGCAGTACTTC.

This clonotype was recorded at least ten times. The chain carries TRBV6-2 or TRBV6-3 and TRBJ1-2; D is possibly TRBD1 (6 bases). CDR3 length: 16 residues. V lost 5 bases, J lost 1 base, and 17 bases lay in between. CDR1 and CDR2 (germline): MNHEY, SVGEGT. In DNA form, the CDR3 reads TGTGCCAGCAGTGATGAAAGGACAGCTTTTAACTATGGCTACACCTTC. This translates into CASSDERTAFNYGYTF.